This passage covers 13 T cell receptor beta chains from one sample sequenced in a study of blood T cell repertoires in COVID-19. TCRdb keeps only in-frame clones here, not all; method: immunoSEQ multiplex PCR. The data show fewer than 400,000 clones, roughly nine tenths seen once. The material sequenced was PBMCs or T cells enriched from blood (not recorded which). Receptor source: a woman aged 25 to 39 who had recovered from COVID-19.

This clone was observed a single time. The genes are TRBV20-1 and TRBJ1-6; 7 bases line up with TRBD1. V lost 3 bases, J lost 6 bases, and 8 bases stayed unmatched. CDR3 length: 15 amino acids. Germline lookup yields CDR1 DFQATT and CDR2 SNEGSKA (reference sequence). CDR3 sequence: CSASSQGGVNSPLHF. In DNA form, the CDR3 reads TGCAGTGCTAGTAGTCAGGGGGGAGTTAATTCACCCCTCCACTTT.

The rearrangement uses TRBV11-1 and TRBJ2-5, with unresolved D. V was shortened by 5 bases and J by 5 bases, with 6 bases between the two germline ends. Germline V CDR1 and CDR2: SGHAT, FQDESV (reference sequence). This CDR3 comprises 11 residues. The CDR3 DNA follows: TGTGCCAGCAGCGCGATGGAGACCCAGTACTTC. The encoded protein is CASSAMETQYF.

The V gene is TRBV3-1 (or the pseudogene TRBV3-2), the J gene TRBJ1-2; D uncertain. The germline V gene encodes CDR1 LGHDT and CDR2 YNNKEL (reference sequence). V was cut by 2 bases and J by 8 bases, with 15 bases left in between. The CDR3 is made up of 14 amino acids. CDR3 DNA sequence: TGTGCCAGCAGCCAACCTAAGACGGTGGGCGGCTACACCTTC. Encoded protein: CASSQPKTVGGYTF.

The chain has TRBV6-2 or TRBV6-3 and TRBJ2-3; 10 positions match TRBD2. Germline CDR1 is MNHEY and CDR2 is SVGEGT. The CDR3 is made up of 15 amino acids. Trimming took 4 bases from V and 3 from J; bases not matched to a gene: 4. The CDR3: CASSFRAGGTDTQYF. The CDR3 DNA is TGTGCCAGCAGTTTCAGAGCGGGGGGGACAGATACGCAGTATTTT.

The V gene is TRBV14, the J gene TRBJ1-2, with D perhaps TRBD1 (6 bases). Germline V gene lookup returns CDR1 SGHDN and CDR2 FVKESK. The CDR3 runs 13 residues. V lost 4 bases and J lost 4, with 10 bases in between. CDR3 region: CASSPTGSYGYTF. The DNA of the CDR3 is TGTGCCAGCAGCCCTACAGGGAGCTATGGCTACACCTTC.

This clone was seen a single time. The CDR3 is CASSLLGGRGYGYTF. The CDR3 DNA follows: TGTGCCAGCAGCTTGTTAGGGGGAAGAGGCTATGGCTACACCTTC. J is TRBJ1-2 and V is TRBV5-8; maybe TRBD1 (6 bases). The CDR3 totals 15 residues. The ends were cut back, 1 base at V and 4 bases at J, with 14 bases in the middle. Germline values: CDR1 SGHTS, CDR2 YDEGEE.

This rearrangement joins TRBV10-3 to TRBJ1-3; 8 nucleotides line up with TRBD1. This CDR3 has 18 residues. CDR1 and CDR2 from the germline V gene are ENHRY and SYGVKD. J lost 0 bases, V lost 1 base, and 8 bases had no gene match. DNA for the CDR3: TGTGCCATCAGTGAGTTGGTTGGTACAGGGGGCTCTGGAAACACCATATATTTT. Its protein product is CAISELVGTGGSGNTIYF.

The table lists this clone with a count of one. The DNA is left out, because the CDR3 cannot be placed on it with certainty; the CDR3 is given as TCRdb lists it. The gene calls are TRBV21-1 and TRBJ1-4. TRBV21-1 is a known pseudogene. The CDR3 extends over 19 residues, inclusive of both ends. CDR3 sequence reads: CASSMLWEGVGLGNEKLFF.

This CDR3 is CASSLSTGSSGNTIYF. CDR3 sequence (DNA): TGTGCCAGCAGCCTCTCAACAGGTTCCTCTGGAAACACCATATATTTT. This rearrangement joins TRBV3-1 (or the pseudogene TRBV3-2) to TRBJ1-3; tentative D call: TRBD1 (5 bases). The CDR3 totals 16 residues. V lost 4 bases to trimming and J lost 0 bases, with 13 bases between them. Germline CDR1 and CDR2: LGHDT and YNNKEL (reference sequence).

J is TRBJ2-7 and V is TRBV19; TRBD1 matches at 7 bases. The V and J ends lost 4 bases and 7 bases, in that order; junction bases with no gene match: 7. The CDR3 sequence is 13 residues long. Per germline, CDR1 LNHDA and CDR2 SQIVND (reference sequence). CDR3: CASSKTGRGEQYF. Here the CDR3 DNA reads TGTGCCAGTAGTAAGACAGGGAGAGGGGAGCAGTACTTC.

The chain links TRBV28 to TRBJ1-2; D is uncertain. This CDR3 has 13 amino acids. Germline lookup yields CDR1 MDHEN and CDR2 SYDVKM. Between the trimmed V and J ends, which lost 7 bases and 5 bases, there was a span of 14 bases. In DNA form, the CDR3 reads TGTGCCAGCACCTCGGGAGGGTGGTATGGCTACACCTTC. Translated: CASTSGGWYGYTF.

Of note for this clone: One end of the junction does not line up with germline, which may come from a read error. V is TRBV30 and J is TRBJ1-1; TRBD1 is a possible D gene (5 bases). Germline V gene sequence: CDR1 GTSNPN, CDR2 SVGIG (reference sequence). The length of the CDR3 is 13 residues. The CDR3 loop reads CAWSLIPGTEAFF. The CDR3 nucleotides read TGTGCCTGGAGCCTAATTCCCGGGACTGAGGCTTTCTTT.

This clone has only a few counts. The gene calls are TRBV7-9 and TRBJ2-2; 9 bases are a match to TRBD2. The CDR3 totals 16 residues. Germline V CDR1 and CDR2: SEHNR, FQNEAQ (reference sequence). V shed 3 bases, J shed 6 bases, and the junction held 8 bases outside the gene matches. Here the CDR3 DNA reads TGTGCCAGCAGCTTCGGGCTAGCGGGAAACCCCGGGGAGCTGTTTTTT. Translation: CASSFGLAGNPGELFF. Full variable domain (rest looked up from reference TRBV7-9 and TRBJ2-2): DTGVSQNPRHKITKRGQNVTFRCDPISEHNRLYWYRQTLGQGPEFLTYFQNEAQLEKSRLLSDRFSAERPKGSFSTLEIQRTEQGDSAMYLCASSFGLAGNPGELFFGEGSRLTVL.